This is a list of T cell receptor beta chains from one sample in a study of blood T cell repertoires in COVID-19. Sequenced by immunoSEQ multiplex PCR; TCRdb stores in-frame clones only, minus some. The profile shows more than 300,000 clones, 70% to 90% of them singletons. Material for sequencing was peripheral blood. The receptor source for this set is a man aged 18 to 30 who had recovered from COVID-19. Both conserved end residues are part of each CDR3. A D gene is named only where the DNA matches it firmly.

cdr3_aa d_call v_call
CASSLMDRSSYEQYF TRBD1 TRBV5-4
CASSLLQGNYNEQFF - TRBV5-1
CATSRDPSSGDTQYF TRBD2 TRBV15
CALWSSPNYGYTF - TRBV30
CASSPRSGGAGEQFF TRBD2 TRBV5-4
CASSLPGGGSYEQYF TRBD2 TRBV5-6
CASSAGDRSGNTIYF TRBD1 TRBV25-1
CASSLLRLREAQYF - TRBV6-6
CASSTHKDSEAFF - TRBV7-3
CATSPPAWNSGSWAKNIQYF TRBD2 TRBV15
CASSPYLGGAETQYF - TRBV19
CASSLSQGGTEAFF - TRBV7-2
CASSLGTGNPEQYF TRBD1 TRBV7-8
CASSLNSLYEQYF - TRBV7-2
CASRSRAMGTEAFF - TRBV27
CASSPGQGPSYEQYF TRBD1 TRBV7-9
CASSPINSPPSEQYF - TRBV18
CASSLAGGPGNEQFF TRBD2 TRBV5-4
CASSYSSSSYEQYF - TRBV6-5
CASSPRGQGHEQYF TRBD1 TRBV27
CASSSGGFWYNEQFF - TRBV14
CASSLARAAVHYGYTF - TRBV5-6
CASSPSAAKVVYEQYF - TRBV28
CASSPPTGGNTGELFF TRBD1 TRBV18
CASSRASGGYEKLFF - TRBV2
CASSQTGTSAYEQFF TRBD2 TRBV7-3
CASSRQGGQPQHF TRBD1 TRBV9
CASSPRGVNYGYTF - TRBV7-2
CASMGRGRAKNIQYF TRBD1 TRBV19
CASSNRDRGNVLTF TRBD1 TRBV9
CATSSSGQGANEQFF TRBD1 TRBV24-1
CASRLHPTGSSGNTIYF - TRBV19
CASTPTGGNTEAFF - TRBV27
CSADRGAGANYGYTF TRBD1 TRBV29-1
CASSYTNTGELFF - TRBV9
CASSFWELGGGTQYF - TRBV6-2/TRBV6-3
CASSPDGTSGSSYEQYF TRBD2 TRBV5-1
CASSTRTGEGRTDTQYF - TRBV21-1
CASSSQTSGGSYEQYF TRBD2 TRBV7-2
CASSFFVGGTAFF - TRBV27
CASSSVTGQWTLTSYEQYF TRBD1 TRBV5-6
CASSPADRAYSYEQYF TRBD1 TRBV18
CASSPPDSKGMSNYGYTF - TRBV6-2/TRBV6-3
CASSQETGDGYTF TRBD1 TRBV4-2
CASSLDITAEAFF - TRBV5-1
CASRLAGGVEQFF TRBD2 TRBV19
CASSPGVARTDTQYF - TRBV7-2
CASSPPQGQLGSPLHF - TRBV7-8
CASREASGGLSNTGELFF TRBD2 TRBV3-1/TRBV3-2
CASSGRTGDEVRETQYF TRBD1 TRBV5-1
CASSFPPRGPFYGYTF - TRBV27
CASSNDSVIYGYTF - TRBV6-5
CASSPRDRVTGELFF TRBD1 TRBV11-2
CASSQVRGPGDTQYF TRBD1 TRBV4-1
CASSPPGLEKTQYF TRBD2 TRBV27
CASSDPPDRGAAGELFF TRBD1 TRBV25-1
CASSLSGRTGYTEAFF - TRBV28